This TCR beta chain was retrieved from a study of cytotoxic CD8 clonotypes in ibrutinib-treated CLL. Study conclusions and caveats: Public clonotypes showed up rarely, and on treatment they shrank or held steady.

Investigators sought sequencing depths of between 1 in 200,000 and 1 in 1 million T cells. Assay: immunoSEQ multiplex PCR; the TCRdb copy retains only in-frame clones and omits some. There are about 68,000 clones in the sample; roughly two thirds occur only once, and about 5.7% lies in the top ten. A few counts support this clone. Antigen specificity is unknown. PBMCs that had been cryopreserved were the source of roughly 2 micrograms of genomic DNA for TCR beta libraries. The CDR3 consists of 14 residues. V was trimmed by 7 bases and J by 0 bases, leaving 10 bases between them. Per the germline V gene, CDR1 is LNHDA and CDR2 is SQIVND (reference sequence).

The chain recombines TRBV19 with TRBJ1-5, with D unclear. This clonotype was sampled from a human donor with chronic lymphocytic leukemia. The sequencing used PBMCs, collected after 12 months of ibrutinib treatment. In DNA, the CDR3 is TGTGCCAGTAAGCACGGTTATAGCAATCAGCCCCAGCATTTT. As protein: CASKHGYSNQPQHF.